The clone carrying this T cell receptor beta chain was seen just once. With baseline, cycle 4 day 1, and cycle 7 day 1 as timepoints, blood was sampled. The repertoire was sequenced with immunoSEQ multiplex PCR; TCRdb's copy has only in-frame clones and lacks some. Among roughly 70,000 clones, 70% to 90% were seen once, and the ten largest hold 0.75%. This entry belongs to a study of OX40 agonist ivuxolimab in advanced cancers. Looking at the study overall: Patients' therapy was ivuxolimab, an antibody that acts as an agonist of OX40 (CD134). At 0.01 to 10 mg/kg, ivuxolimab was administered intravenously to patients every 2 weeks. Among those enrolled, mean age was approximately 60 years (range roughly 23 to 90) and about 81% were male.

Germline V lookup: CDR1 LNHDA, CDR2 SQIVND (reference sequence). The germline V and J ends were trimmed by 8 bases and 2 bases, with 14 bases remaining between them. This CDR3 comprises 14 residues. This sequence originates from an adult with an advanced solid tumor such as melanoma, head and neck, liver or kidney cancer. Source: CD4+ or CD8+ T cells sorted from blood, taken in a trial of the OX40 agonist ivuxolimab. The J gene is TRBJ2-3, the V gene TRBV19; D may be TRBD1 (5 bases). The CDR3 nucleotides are TGTGCCAGTTCCCTAGGGGATTCCACAGATACGCAGTATTTT. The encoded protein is CASSLGDSTDTQYF.